These 26 T cell receptor beta chains were sequenced from one sample in a study of T cells in Graves' hyperthyroidism and ophthalmopathy. Amplification of TCR beta CDR3 regions was performed using RNA transcripts as template. RT-PCR in the first round (using the HTBI primer set) targeted the TCR CDR3. Each CDR3 protein gets one entry after TCRdb re-called the multiplex PCR reads with MiXCR. The sample holds about 740,000 distinct CDR3 sequences, 14% seen once. The sample taken for sequencing was blood. The receptor set was obtained from a woman in her late teens or twenties with Graves' hyperthyroidism.

The chain combines TRBV14 with TRBJ1-2; the D gene is possibly TRBD1 (5 bases). Trimming took off 1 base at V and 4 bases at J, with 13 bases between the two ends. The CDR3 spans 15 residues. CDR1 and CDR2 from the germline V gene are SGHDN and FVKESK. The CDR3 protein is CASSQASGRVYGYTF. CDR3 sequence (DNA): TGTGCCAGCAGCCAAGCTTCAGGGAGGGTCTATGGCTACACCTTC.

At least ten counts were recorded for this clonotype. The CDR3 protein is CASSGGGYSPEQYF. The CDR3 coding sequence is TGTGCCAGCAGCGGGGGTGGGTATTCTCCCGAGCAGTACTTC. The V call is TRBV7-9, the J call TRBJ2-7; D might be TRBD1 or TRBD2, each matching 5 bases. CDR3 size: 14 residues. Trimming pared 5 bases from V and 6 bases from J, leaving 17 bases between. Germline assignment: CDR1 SEHNR and CDR2 FQNEAQ (reference sequence).

This clonotype was recorded a few times. V gene TRBV6-1 combines with J gene TRBJ2-6; D uncertain. V was pared by 6 bases and J by 0 bases, with 6 bases between. The germline V gene has CDR1 MNHNS and CDR2 SASEGT. This CDR3 contains 14 residues. As DNA, the CDR3 is TGTGCCAGCAGGTCAAGCTCTGGGGCCAACGTCCTGACTTTC. Protein sequence: CASRSSSGANVLTF.

This clonotype has a count of ten or more. The chain links TRBV25-1 to TRBJ2-1; TRBD2 matches at 7 bases. The J segment lost 6 bases and the V segment lost 7 bases, leaving 9 bases of the junction unmatched. Germline V gene data show CDR1 as MGHDK and CDR2 as SYGVNS. CDR3 size: 14 residues. CDR3 nucleotide sequence: TGTGCCAGCACAAGCGGGACGGGGTTCAATGAGCAGTTCTTC. This translates into CASTSGTGFNEQFF.

In this sample, this clonotype turned up many times. V and J are TRBV20-1 and TRBJ2-7; no reliable D call. Germline CDR1 reads DFQATT; CDR2 reads SNEGSKA (reference sequence). Trimming took 1 base from V and 2 from J, leaving 9 bases between them. The CDR3 is made up of 13 amino acids. CDR3 in amino acids: CSARGDQAYEQYF. CDR3 coding DNA: TGCAGTGCTAGAGGAGACCAAGCCTACGAGCAGTACTTC.

This clonotype turned up a few times. The V and J genes are TRBV15 and TRBJ1-5; D not resolved. Per germline, CDR1 LNHNV and CDR2 YYDKDF (reference sequence). V lost 0 bases and J 1 base, leaving 4 bases between the germline ends. The CDR3 runs 14 residues. The CDR3 here is CATSREGSNQPQHF. The DNA for the CDR3 is TGTGCCACCAGCAGAGAAGGGAGCAATCAGCCCCAGCATTTT.

This clonotype has a single count. The chain employs TRBV30 and TRBJ2-3, with D possibly TRBD2 on 5 matching bases. With 1 base removed from V and 3 bases from J, the gap between germline ends came to 11 bases. The CDR3 runs 14 residues. Germline CDR1 and CDR2: GTSNPN and SVGIG (reference sequence). In DNA form, the CDR3 reads TGTGCCTGGAGTGGTCCCGGGAAAACAGATACGCAGTATTTT. Its translation: CAWSGPGKTDTQYF.

This clonotype was seen a handful of times. The V call is TRBV6-1, the J call TRBJ1-2; 7 bases are a match to TRBD1. J gave up 2 bases and V 5 bases, and 5 bases lay outside the gene matches. The CDR3 loop spans 14 amino acids. Germline CDR1 MNHNS, CDR2 SASEGT. The chain's CDR3 is CASSPGGGNYGYTF. The CDR3 bases are TGTGCCAGCAGTCCAGGGGGGGGAAACTATGGCTACACCTTC.

This clonotype was seen ten or more times. The V and J genes are TRBV28 and TRBJ1-2; 11 nucleotides align to TRBD1. The junction had 7 bases not matched to a gene; V was cut back by 5 bases and J by 5 bases. Germline lookup yields CDR1 MDHEN and CDR2 SYDVKM. There are 15 residues in the CDR3. CDR3 region: CASSPPGTGGYGYTF. CDR3 sequence (DNA): TGTGCCAGCAGTCCCCCCGGGACAGGGGGGTATGGCTACACCTTC.

This clonotype was recorded many times. CDR3 residues: CASSYLGLAGIYEQYF. CDR3 coding DNA: TGTGCCAGCAGTTACCTCGGACTAGCGGGGATCTACGAGCAGTACTTC. J is TRBJ2-7 and V is TRBV6-2 or TRBV6-3; 12 bases line up with TRBD2. Germline trimming cut 2 bases from V and 3 bases from J; bases unmatched to any gene: 5. The germline gives CDR1 MNHEY, CDR2 SVGEGT. The length of the CDR3 is 16 residues.

There are many counts of this clonotype. This chain links TRBV20-1 with TRBJ2-7, with 8 bases lining up with TRBD1. This CDR3 region has 14 residues. The trim removed 6 bases at V and 7 bases at J, leaving 14 bases unmatched. Germline values: CDR1 DFQATT, CDR2 SNEGSKA (reference sequence). The chain's CDR3 is CSATSYRDRREQYF. The DNA of the CDR3 is TGCAGTGCCACCTCCTACCGGGACAGGCGGGAGCAGTACTTC.

The rearrangement uses TRBV24-1 and TRBJ2-2, with 12 bases that match TRBD1. This CDR3 is built from 18 residues. V gave up 2 bases and J gave up 6 bases; unmatched junction bases: 9. Germline assignment: CDR1 KGHDR and CDR2 SFDVKD. The CDR3 sequence: CATSDSRDRGPGPGELFF. CDR3 nucleotide sequence: TGTGCCACCAGTGATTCACGGGACAGGGGGCCGGGTCCCGGGGAGCTGTTTTTT.

The chain uses TRBV2 and TRBJ2-3; possible D gene TRBD1, 5 bases. V gave up 0 bases and J gave up 3 bases, with 13 bases separating them. CDR1 is SNHLY, CDR2 FYNNEI, per germline. This CDR3 comprises 16 residues. The CDR3 protein is CASSEAPRVGTDTQYF. The CDR3 nucleotides read TGTGCCAGCAGTGAAGCCCCCAGGGTCGGGACAGATACGCAGTATTTT.

The table lists this clonotype with a few counts. The CDR3 coding sequence is TGTGCCAGCAGCTTAGGTGCCAGCTATGGCTACACCTTC. It translates to CASSLGASYGYTF. This chain uses TRBV7-2 with TRBJ1-2; D is uncertain. The length of the CDR3 is 13 residues. CDR1 is SGHTA, CDR2 FQGNSA, per germline. Between the trimmed V and J ends, which lost 1 base and 4 bases, there was a span of 7 bases. Complete variable domain (other parts from reference TRBV7-2 and TRBJ1-2): GAGVSQSPSNKVTEKGKDVELRCDPISGHTALYWYRQSLGQGLEFLIYFQGNSAPDKSGLPSDRFSAERTGGSVSTLTIQRTQQEDSAVYLCASSLGASYGYTFGSGTRLTVV.

The chain carries TRBV7-9 and TRBJ2-5; 11 bases are a match to TRBD1. This CDR3 is built from 19 residues. J lost 0 bases, V lost 3 bases, and 12 bases had no gene match. CDR1 and CDR2 from the germline V gene are SEHNR and FQNEAQ (reference sequence). CDR3 DNA: TGTGCCAGCAGCTTGAGGGACAGGGGGGCTCTAAGGTACCAAGAGACCCAGTACTTC. Encoded protein: CASSLRDRGALRYQETQYF.

The V call is TRBV29-1, the J call TRBJ1-2, with D uncertain. Germline lookup yields CDR1 SQVTM and CDR2 ANQGSEA. Trimming pared 4 bases from V and 5 bases from J, leaving 5 bases between. CDR3 length: 10 amino acids. This CDR3 is CSVVEYGYTF. In DNA, the CDR3 is TGCAGCGTTGTAGAGTATGGCTACACCTTC.

The chain employs TRBV5-5 and TRBJ2-5, with D possibly matching TRBD1 (5 bases). The CDR3 is made up of 13 amino acids. V was cut by 0 bases and J by 5 bases, with 8 bases left in between. Germline CDR1 reads SGHKS; CDR2 reads YYEKEE (reference sequence). CDR3 DNA sequence: TGTGCCAGCAGCTTGGAAAAGGGGGAGACCCAGTACTTC. It is translated as CASSLEKGETQYF. Supplemented by reference TRBV5-5 and TRBJ2-5, the full variable domain reads DAGVTQSPTHLIKTRGQQVTLRCSPISGHKSVSWYQQVLGQGPQFIFQYYEKEERGRGNFPDRFSARQFPNYSSELNVNALLLGDSALYLCASSLEKGETQYFGPGTRLLVL.

This clonotype was detected ten times or more. The genes are TRBV20-1 and TRBJ2-3, with 8 nucleotides matching TRBD2. Germline V CDR1 and CDR2: DFQATT, SNEGSKA (reference sequence). CDR3 length equals 15 residues. Trimming took 2 bases from V and 1 from J; bases not matched to a gene: 5. As DNA, the CDR3 is TGCAGTGCTAGACCTCTAGCGGGTGGCACAGATACGCAGTATTTT. Amino acids: CSARPLAGGTDTQYF.

This clonotype was counted only a few times. The V gene is TRBV19, the J gene TRBJ1-4; unclear D gene. Looked up from germline, CDR1 is LNHDA and CDR2 is SQIVND (reference sequence). Trimming took off 5 bases at V and 0 bases at J, with 19 bases between the two ends. The length of the CDR3 is 18 residues. Here the CDR3 reads CASSSRANSRATNEKLFF. The CDR3 region has the DNA TGTGCCAGTAGTTCGCGGGCCAACTCCCGTGCAACTAATGAAAAACTGTTTTTT. The complete variable domain, with remaining parts taken from reference TRBV19 and TRBJ1-4, reads DGGITQSPKYLFRKEGQNVTLSCEQNLNHDAMYWYRQDPGQGLRLIYYSQIVNDFQKGDIAEGYSVSREKKESFPLTVTSAQKNPTAFYLCASSSRANSRATNEKLFFGSGTQLSVL.

This clonotype was seen ten or more times. The V and J genes are TRBV6-1 and TRBJ1-2; no firm D call. The CDR3 runs 13 residues. Germline CDR1 and CDR2: MNHNS and SASEGT. Trimming took 5 bases from V and 4 from J, leaving 11 bases between them. As DNA, the CDR3 is TGTGCCAGCAGTTACGGACGGATCTATGGCTACACCTTC. Translation gives CASSYGRIYGYTF.

This clonotype was found a few times. The rearrangement uses TRBV15 and TRBJ2-3; 11 bases map to TRBD1. Per germline, CDR1 LNHNV and CDR2 YYDKDF (reference sequence). The CDR3 loop spans 18 amino acids. The junction had 15 bases not matched to a gene; V was cut back by 5 bases and J by 5 bases. The CDR3 DNA reads TGTGCCACCAGCCCTGGTAACTGGGGGGGGACAGGGGGAGATACGCAGTATTTT. Translation gives CATSPGNWGGTGGDTQYF.

This clonotype was detected many times. V gene TRBV5-8 combines with J gene TRBJ1-1; D is unresolved. The CDR3 covers 16 residues. Germline V gives CDR1 SGHTS, CDR2 YDEGEE. V dropped 4 bases and J dropped 0 bases, with 16 bases sitting between them. For the CDR3, the DNA is TGTGCCAGCAGCGAGTCGATTGAAAGGGTGAACACTGAAGCTTTCTTT. This translates into CASSESIERVNTEAFF.

This rearrangement joins TRBV10-3 to TRBJ1-2, with TRBD1 identical over 7 bases. After removal of 6 bases from V and 9 bases from J, the junction contained 13 bases not matched to a gene. The CDR3 runs to 14 residues. Germline V CDR1 and CDR2: ENHRY, SYGVKD. The CDR3 bases are TGTGCCATCAGCGCGATCGAGGGGGCGGTTAGCTACACCTTC. This translates into CAISAIEGAVSYTF.

This clonotype was counted between two and nine times. The rearrangement joins TRBV5-6 to TRBJ2-1; 7 bases match TRBD1. The CDR3 spans 15 residues. J gave up 5 bases and V 4 bases, and 9 bases lay outside the gene matches. Germline loops: CDR1 SGHDT, CDR2 YYEEEE. The CDR3 is CASSPPQTGNNEQFF. The CDR3 nucleotides read TGTGCCAGCAGCCCCCCCCAGACAGGGAACAATGAGCAGTTCTTC.

This clonotype has ten or more counts. The chain combines TRBV28 with TRBJ1-2; 7 nucleotides match TRBD1. V shed 8 bases, J shed 0 bases, and the junction held 9 bases outside the gene matches. The CDR3 spans 15 residues. The V gene's germline CDR1 is MDHEN and CDR2 SYDVKM. The DNA for the CDR3 is TGTGCCAGCCACCGCCGGGACAGCTCTAACTATGGCTACACCTTC. Translating it yields CASHRRDSSNYGYTF.

This clonotype has more than one count but fewer than ten. J is TRBJ2-2 and V is TRBV24-1; TRBD1 matches 10 bases. The CDR3 extends over 17 amino acids. Germline CDR1 and CDR2: KGHDR and SFDVKD. Trimming removed 4 bases from V and 3 bases from J; junction bases left unmatched: 7. CDR3 sequence reads: CATSDLIGTGDTGELFF. For the CDR3, the DNA is TGTGCCACCAGTGACCTAATCGGGACAGGGGACACCGGGGAGCTGTTTTTT.